These 27 T cell receptor beta chains share one sample of origin, sequenced in a study of blood T cell repertoires in COVID-19. Profiled with immunoSEQ multiplex PCR; TCRdb holds only in-frame clones, not every one. The table shows approximately 200,000 clones, with 85% occurring only once. The specimen was PBMCs or T cells enriched from blood (not recorded which). The source is a middle-aged man who had recovered from COVID-19.

The CDR3 DNA reads as TGTGCCACCAGTGAGGGAGGCAGGGCGAATGAGCAGTTCTTC. It encodes CATSEGGRANEQFF. The J gene is TRBJ2-1, the V gene TRBV24-1; possible D gene TRBD2, 6 bases. The germline V gene encodes CDR1 KGHDR and CDR2 SFDVKD. V was cut by 4 bases and J by 7 bases, with 13 bases left in between. This CDR3 region has 14 residues.

The chain couples TRBV19 to TRBJ2-2; possible D gene TRBD1, 5 bases. V was clipped by 5 bases and J by 7 bases, with 8 bases between them. There are 12 residues in the CDR3. Germline V lookup: CDR1 LNHDA, CDR2 SQIVND (reference sequence). CDR3 residues: CASSSQGGELFF. The CDR3 DNA is TGTGCCAGTAGTTCTCAGGGCGGGGAGCTGTTTTTT.

The chain joins TRBV28 to TRBJ1-4; the match to TRBD1 covers 8 bases. The CDR3 totals 16 residues. The germline gives CDR1 MDHEN, CDR2 SYDVKM. V shed 3 bases, J shed 6 bases, and the junction held 9 bases outside the gene matches. The CDR3 coding sequence is TGTGCCAGCAGTTTCCCTCAGGGGGCCCCCTATGAAAAACTGTTTTTT. It yields the protein CASSFPQGAPYEKLFF.

The chain recombines TRBV7-2 with TRBJ2-2, with D unclear. V lost 5 bases, J lost 10 bases, and 14 bases lay in between. CDR1 and CDR2 from the germline V gene are SGHTA and FQGNSA. The CDR3 is 13 residues long. The DNA for the CDR3 is TGTGCCAGCAGCACCCGACTGCACACGGAGCTGTTTTTT. Amino acid sequence: CASSTRLHTELFF.

The rearrangement joins TRBV12-3 or TRBV12-4 to TRBJ2-7, with D uncertain. Trimming left V 6 bases short and J 3 bases short, with 9 bases between. The CDR3 spans 12 residues. In DNA, the CDR3 is TGTGCCAGCAGGGGCCAGAGCTACGAGCAGTACTTC. Amino acid sequence: CASRGQSYEQYF.

The CDR3 sequence is CASSQVKLAGGITGELFF. The CDR3, as DNA: TGCGCCAGCAGCCAAGTGAAGCTAGCGGGAGGTATCACCGGGGAGCTGTTTTTT. The chain uses TRBV4-1 and TRBJ2-2, with TRBD2 matching 11 bases. The CDR3 is 18 amino acids. Germline trimming cut 1 base from V and 4 bases from J; bases unmatched to any gene: 8. Germline CDR1 MGHRA, CDR2 YSYEKL.

The V gene is TRBV7-9, the J gene TRBJ2-1; D may be TRBD2 (5 bases). Germline CDR1 reads SEHNR; CDR2 reads FQNEAQ (reference sequence). CDR3 size: 16 residues. V dropped 5 bases and J dropped 5 bases, with 19 bases sitting between them. CDR3 nucleotide sequence: TGTGCCAGCAGCCCACAAGGGAGACTGCTTAACAATGAGCAGTTCTTC. This translates into CASSPQGRLLNNEQFF. Variable domain in full (rest from reference TRBV7-9 and TRBJ2-1): DTGVSQNPRHKITKRGQNVTFRCDPISEHNRLYWYRQTLGQGPEFLTYFQNEAQLEKSRLLSDRFSAERPKGSFSTLEIQRTEQGDSAMYLCASSPQGRLLNNEQFFGPGTRLTVL.

The chain couples TRBV3-1 (or the pseudogene TRBV3-2) to TRBJ2-7; no definite D call. The CDR3 contains 15 residues. V gave up 0 bases and J gave up 1 base, with 10 bases separating them. Germline CDR1 is LGHDT and CDR2 is YNNKEL (reference sequence). The chain's CDR3 is CASSQDIGESYEQYF. In DNA form, the CDR3 reads TGTGCCAGCAGCCAAGATATCGGAGAGTCCTACGAGCAGTACTTC.

This CDR3 reads CASSQVELGNTIYF. The CDR3 DNA reads TGTGCCAGCAGCCAAGTAGAGTTAGGAAACACCATATATTTT. The chain has TRBV3-1 (or the pseudogene TRBV3-2) and TRBJ1-3; unclear D gene. Germline V lookup: CDR1 LGHDT, CDR2 YNNKEL (reference sequence). The CDR3 extends over 14 amino acids. The V and J ends lost 1 base and 4 bases respectively, with 8 bases between them.

This CDR3 is CASSHPGTQETQYF. The CDR3 DNA follows: TGCGCCAGCAGCCACCCCGGGACTCAAGAGACCCAGTACTTC. This sequence joins TRBV4-1 and TRBJ2-5; possible D gene TRBD2, 6 bases. With 3 bases removed from V and 2 bases from J, the gap between germline ends came to 10 bases. The CDR3 totals 14 residues. Germline V gene lookup returns CDR1 MGHRA and CDR2 YSYEKL.

The V gene is TRBV25-1, the J gene TRBJ1-4; D not resolved. Trimming took off 5 bases at V and 8 bases at J, with 9 bases between the two ends. In germline, CDR1 is MGHDK, CDR2 SYGVNS. The CDR3 spans 12 residues. Written as DNA, the CDR3 is TGTGCCAGCAGTCTGGGCGTCGAAAAACTGTTTTTT. Its protein is CASSLGVEKLFF.

J is TRBJ2-2 and V is TRBV4-1, with D possibly matching TRBD1 (6 bases). The CDR3 totals 15 residues. CDR1 is MGHRA and CDR2 is YSYEKL in the germline V gene. V shed 4 bases and J shed 8 bases, with 17 bases lying between them. CDR3 coding DNA: TGCGCCAGCAGCCTCCTAGGTGGGGGCACAGGGGAGCTGTTTTTT. It encodes CASSLLGGGTGELFF.

This sequence joins TRBV4-1 and TRBJ2-7; the D gene is possibly TRBD1 (6 bases). CDR3 length equals 20 residues. Trimming removed 2 bases at V and 3 bases at J, with 29 bases between. CDR1 MGHRA and CDR2 YSYEKL come from the germline V gene. The CDR3 sequence is CASSQFYRESVAVAIYEQYF. The CDR3 DNA follows: TGCGCCAGCAGCCAATTTTACAGGGAATCTGTGGCTGTGGCTATCTACGAGCAGTACTTC.

The rearrangement joins TRBV29-1 to TRBJ2-7, with D uncertain. Germline CDR1 and CDR2: SQVTM and ANQGSEA. Trimming stripped 4 bases from V and 6 bases from J, with 10 bases between. The CDR3 runs to 11 residues. CDR3 amino acids: CSVVSSGEQYF. CDR3 in DNA: TGCAGCGTTGTGAGCTCGGGCGAGCAGTACTTC.

V gene TRBV7-9 combines with J gene TRBJ1-5; D might be TRBD1 (5 bases). Germline values: CDR1 SEHNR, CDR2 FQNEAQ (reference sequence). The germline V and J ends were trimmed by 5 bases and 3 bases, with 11 bases remaining between them. There are 14 residues in the CDR3. This CDR3 is CASSPGGPNQPQHF. The DNA of the CDR3 is TGTGCCAGCAGCCCCGGGGGACCCAATCAGCCCCAGCATTTT.

This clone showed up just a few times. The chain recombines TRBV12-3 or TRBV12-4 with TRBJ1-1, with a tentative D call TRBD1 (5 bases). This CDR3 comprises 13 residues. Trimming pared 6 bases from V and 1 base from J, leaving 9 bases between. CDR3 coding DNA: TGTGCCAGCAGCCGAACAGGGAACACTGAAGCTTTCTTT. Its translation: CASSRTGNTEAFF.

The genes are TRBV4-1 and TRBJ2-7; D possibly corresponds to TRBD2 (6 bases). In germline, CDR1 is MGHRA, CDR2 YSYEKL. V was shortened by 1 base and J by 7 bases, with 14 bases between the two germline ends. The CDR3 runs 14 residues. CDR3 region: CASSQGVLAGEQYF. CDR3 bases: TGCGCCAGCAGCCAAGGAGTCTTGGCGGGGGAGCAGTACTTC.

This clone was detected once. J is TRBJ1-5 and V is TRBV28; the D gene is possibly TRBD1 (6 bases). Germline CDR1 is MDHEN and CDR2 is SYDVKM. The CDR3 loop spans 14 amino acids. V was shortened by 2 bases and J by 3 bases, with 8 bases between the two germline ends. CDR3 in DNA: TGTGCCAGCAGTTTAGGACAGCTCAATCAGCCCCAGCATTTT. Its translation: CASSLGQLNQPQHF.

The V gene is TRBV4-1, the J gene TRBJ2-7, with 11 positions matching TRBD2. CDR1 and CDR2 from the germline V gene are MGHRA and YSYEKL. The CDR3 has 15 residues. The V and J ends lost 1 base and 2 bases, in that order; junction bases with no gene match: 1. The CDR3 spells CASSQASGRTYEQYF. In DNA form, the CDR3 reads TGCGCCAGCAGCCAAGCTAGCGGGAGGACCTACGAGCAGTACTTC.

This clone was recorded once. The chain is built from TRBV18 and TRBJ2-5; 10 nucleotides agree with TRBD2. After removal of 2 bases from V and 4 bases from J, the junction contained 10 bases not matched to a gene. CDR1 KGHSH and CDR2 LQKENI come from the germline V gene. The length of the CDR3 is 17 residues. The CDR3: CASSPTAAGGIGETQYF. CDR3 bases: TGTGCCAGCTCACCAACGGCAGCGGGAGGGATTGGAGAGACCCAGTACTTC.

The J gene is TRBJ2-6, the V gene TRBV9; 7 bases agree with TRBD1. Germline lookup yields CDR1 SGDLS and CDR2 YYNGEE. There are 19 residues in the CDR3. The trim removed 3 bases at V and 1 base at J, leaving 13 bases unmatched. CDR3: CASSDGQVVGGSGANVLTF. The CDR3 DNA follows: TGTGCCAGCAGCGACGGACAGGTCGTGGGTGGGTCTGGGGCCAACGTCCTGACTTTC.

V and J are TRBV5-1 and TRBJ1-2; D gene ambiguous. Deletions cut 0 bases from V and 0 bases from J, with 9 bases between. CDR3 length: 15 residues. Per the germline V gene, CDR1 is SGHRS and CDR2 is YFSETQ. CDR3 sequence: CASSLGAQTNYGYTF. The CDR3, as DNA: TGCGCCAGCAGCTTGGGGGCACAGACTAACTATGGCTACACCTTC.

CDR3 nucleotides: TGTGCCAGCAGTAGCGGGAGGGAAGAGACAGGAATAAGGCGAGCCCAGCATTTT. Translation gives CASSSGREETGIRRAQHF. V is TRBV28 and J is TRBJ1-5; D might be TRBD1 (6 bases). This CDR3 contains 18 residues. V lost 5 bases and J lost 11, with 31 bases in between. Germline loops: CDR1 MDHEN, CDR2 SYDVKM.

The CDR3 is CASSIWGESNQPQHF. CDR3 nucleotides: TGTGCCAGTAGTATATGGGGGGAGTCCAATCAGCCCCAGCATTTT. The chain uses TRBV19 and TRBJ1-5; possibly TRBD1 for D (5 bases). The germline CDR1 and CDR2 sequences are LNHDA and SQIVND (reference sequence). There are 15 residues in the CDR3. With 2 bases removed from V and 3 bases from J, the gap between germline ends came to 11 bases.

V is TRBV6-5 and J is TRBJ2-5; the D is unclear. Germline CDR1 and CDR2: MNHEY and SVGAGI. The CDR3 extends over 13 amino acids. Trimming cost V 5 bases and J 5 bases, with 12 bases left between them. CDR3 coding DNA: TGTGCCAGCAGTCTTGGGCAGGTCGAGACCCAGTACTTC. Its translation: CASSLGQVETQYF.

The chain's CDR3 is CASSPPRLAGTNNEQFF. CDR3 DNA sequence: TGTGCCAGCAGTCCACCCCGACTAGCGGGAACGAACAATGAGCAGTTCTTC. This chain connects TRBV27 to TRBJ2-1; 11 bases are a match to TRBD2. After removal of 5 bases from V and 5 bases from J, the junction contained 11 bases not matched to a gene. The CDR3 consists of 17 residues. Germline V gives CDR1 MNHEY, CDR2 SMNVEV (reference sequence).

The chain carries TRBV30 and TRBJ1-5; perhaps TRBD1 as D (5 bases). Trimming removed 2 bases from V and 7 bases from J, with 15 bases in between. Germline V gene lookup returns CDR1 GTSNPN and CDR2 SVGIG (reference sequence). The CDR3 loop spans 14 amino acids. The CDR3 nucleotides are TGTGCCTGGAGTCCGGGCGGGGCGGGGCAGCCCCAGCATTTT. Its translation: CAWSPGGAGQPQHF.